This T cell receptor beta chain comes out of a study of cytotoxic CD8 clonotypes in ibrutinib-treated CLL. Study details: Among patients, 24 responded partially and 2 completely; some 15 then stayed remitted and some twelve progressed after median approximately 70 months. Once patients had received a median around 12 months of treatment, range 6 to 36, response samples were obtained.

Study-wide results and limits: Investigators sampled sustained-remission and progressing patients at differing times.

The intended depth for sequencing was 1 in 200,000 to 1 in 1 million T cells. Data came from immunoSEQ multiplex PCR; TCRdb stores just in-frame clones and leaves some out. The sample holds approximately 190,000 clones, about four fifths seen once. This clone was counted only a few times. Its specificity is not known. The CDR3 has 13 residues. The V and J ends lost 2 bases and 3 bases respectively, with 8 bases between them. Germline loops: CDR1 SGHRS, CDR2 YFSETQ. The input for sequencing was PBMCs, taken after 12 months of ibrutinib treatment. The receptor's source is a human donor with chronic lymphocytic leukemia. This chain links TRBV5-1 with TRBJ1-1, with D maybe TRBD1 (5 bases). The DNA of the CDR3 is TGCGCCAGCAGCTTTGGGGCTGACACTGAAGCTTTCTTT. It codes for CASSFGADTEAFF. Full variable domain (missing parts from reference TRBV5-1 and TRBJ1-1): KAGVTQTPRYLIKTRGQQVTLSCSPISGHRSVSWYQQTPGQGLQFLFEYFSETQRNKGNFPGRFSGRQFSNSRSEMNVSTLELGDSALYLCASSFGADTEAFFGQGTRLTVV.